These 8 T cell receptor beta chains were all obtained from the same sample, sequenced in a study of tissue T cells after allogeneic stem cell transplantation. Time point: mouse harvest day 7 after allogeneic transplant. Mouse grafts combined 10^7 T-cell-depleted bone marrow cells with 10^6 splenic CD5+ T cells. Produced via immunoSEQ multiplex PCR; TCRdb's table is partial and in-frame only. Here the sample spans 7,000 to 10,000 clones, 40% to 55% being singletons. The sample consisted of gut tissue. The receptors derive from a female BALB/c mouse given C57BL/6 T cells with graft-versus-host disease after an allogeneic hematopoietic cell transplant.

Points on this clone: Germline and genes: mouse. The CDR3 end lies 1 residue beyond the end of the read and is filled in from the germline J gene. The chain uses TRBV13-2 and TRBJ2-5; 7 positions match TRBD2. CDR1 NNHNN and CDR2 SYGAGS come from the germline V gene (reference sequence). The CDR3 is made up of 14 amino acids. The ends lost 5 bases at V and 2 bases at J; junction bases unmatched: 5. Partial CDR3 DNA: TGTGCCAGCGGCCCTCTGGGGGTCCAAGACACCCAGTAC. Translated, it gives CASGPLGVQDTQY. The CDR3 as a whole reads CASGPLGVQDTQYF.

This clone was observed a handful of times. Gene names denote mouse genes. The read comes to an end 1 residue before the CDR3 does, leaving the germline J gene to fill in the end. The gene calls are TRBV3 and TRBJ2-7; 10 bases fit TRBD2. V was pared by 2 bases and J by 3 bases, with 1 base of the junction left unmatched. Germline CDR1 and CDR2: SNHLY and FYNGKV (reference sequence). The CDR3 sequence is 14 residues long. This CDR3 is CASSLTGGGYEQYF. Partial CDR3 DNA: TGTGCCAGCAGCTTAACTGGGGGGGGCTATGAACAGTAC.

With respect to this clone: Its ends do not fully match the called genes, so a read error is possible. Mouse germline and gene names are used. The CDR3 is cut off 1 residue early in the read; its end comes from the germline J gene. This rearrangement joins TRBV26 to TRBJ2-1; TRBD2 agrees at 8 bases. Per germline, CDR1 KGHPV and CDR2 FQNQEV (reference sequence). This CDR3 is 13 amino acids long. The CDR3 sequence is CASTLGGGAEQFF. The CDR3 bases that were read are TGTGCCAGCACTCTGGGGGGAGGAGCTGAGCAGTTC. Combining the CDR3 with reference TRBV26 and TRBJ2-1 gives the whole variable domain NSKVIQTPRYLVKGQGQKAKMRCIPEKGHPVVFWYQQNKNNEFKFLINFQNQEVLQQIDMTEKRFSAECPSNSPCSLEIQSSEAGDSALYLCASTLGGGAEQFFGPGTRLTVL.

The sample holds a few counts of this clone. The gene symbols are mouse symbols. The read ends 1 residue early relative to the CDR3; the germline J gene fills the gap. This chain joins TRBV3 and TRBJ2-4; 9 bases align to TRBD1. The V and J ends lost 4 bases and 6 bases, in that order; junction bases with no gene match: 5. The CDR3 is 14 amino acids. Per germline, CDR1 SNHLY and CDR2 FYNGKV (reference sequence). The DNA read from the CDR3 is TGTGCCAGCAGCTCGGGACAGGGAAGGAACACCTTGTAC. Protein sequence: CASSSGQGRNTLY. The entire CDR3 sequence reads CASSSGQGRNTLYF.

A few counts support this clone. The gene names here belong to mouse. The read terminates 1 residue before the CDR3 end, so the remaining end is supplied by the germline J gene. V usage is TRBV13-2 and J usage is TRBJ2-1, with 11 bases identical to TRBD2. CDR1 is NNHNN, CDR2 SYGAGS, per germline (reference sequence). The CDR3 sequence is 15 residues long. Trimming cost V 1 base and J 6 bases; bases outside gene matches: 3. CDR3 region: CASGDNWGGVAEQFF. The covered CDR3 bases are TGTGCCAGCGGTGATAACTGGGGGGGCGTTGCTGAGCAGTTC.

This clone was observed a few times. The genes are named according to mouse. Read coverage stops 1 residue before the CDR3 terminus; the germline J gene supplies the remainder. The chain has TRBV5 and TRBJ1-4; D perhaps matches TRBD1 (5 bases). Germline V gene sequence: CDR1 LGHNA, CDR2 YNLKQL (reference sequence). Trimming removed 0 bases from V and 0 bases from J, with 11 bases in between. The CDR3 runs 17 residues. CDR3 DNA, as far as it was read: TGTGCCAGCAGCCAAGAACCACAGGCGATTTCCAACGAAAGATTATTT. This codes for CASSQEPQAISNERLF. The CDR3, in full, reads CASSQEPQAISNERLFF.

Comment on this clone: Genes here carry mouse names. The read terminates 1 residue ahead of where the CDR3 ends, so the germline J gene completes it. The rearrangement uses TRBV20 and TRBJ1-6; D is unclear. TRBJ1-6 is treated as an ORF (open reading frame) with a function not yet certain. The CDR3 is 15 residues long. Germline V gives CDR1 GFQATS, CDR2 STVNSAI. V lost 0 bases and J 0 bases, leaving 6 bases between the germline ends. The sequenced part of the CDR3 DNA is TGTGGTGCTAGGGATACAAATTCCTATAATTCGCCCCTCTAC. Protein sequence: CGARDTNSYNSPLY. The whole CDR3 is CGARDTNSYNSPLYF.

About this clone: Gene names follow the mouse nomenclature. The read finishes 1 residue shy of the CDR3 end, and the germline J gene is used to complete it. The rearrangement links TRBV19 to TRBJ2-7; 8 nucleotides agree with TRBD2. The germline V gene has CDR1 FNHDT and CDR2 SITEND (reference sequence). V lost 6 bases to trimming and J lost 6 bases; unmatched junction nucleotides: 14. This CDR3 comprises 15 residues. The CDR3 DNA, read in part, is TGTGCCAGCACTCGGGGGGGGCGGGGGGGGCTTGAACAGTAC. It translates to CASTRGGRGGLEQY. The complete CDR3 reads CASTRGGRGGLEQYF.